This paragraph reports one T cell receptor beta chain. The source of the sample is a study of blood T cell repertoires in COVID-19. Study-level background: The United States, Italy and Spain were the sources of the acute and convalescent COVID-19 samples. PBMCs, B-cell-depleted T cells, or T cells provided the cDNA or gDNA that made up the material.

Per the original methods: Amplification of reference gene primers was used by the study to estimate nucleated cell counts. Sequenced by immunoSEQ multiplex PCR; TCRdb stores in-frame clones only, minus some. V and J calls and clone size are those listed in that table; D and trimming were worked out from the DNA. Of under 150,000 clones listed, around 80% are singletons. The V gene end was trimmed by 0 bases and the J gene end by 2 bases; junction bases not matched to a gene: 4. CDR3 length: 15 residues. Germline V gene data show CDR1 as SGHNT and CDR2 as YYREEE (reference sequence). The chain recombines TRBV5-4 with TRBJ2-7, with TRBD2 matching over 8 bases. Sequenced: peripheral blood. This receptor was obtained from a man in his 70s with active or convalescent COVID-19. This CDR3 reads CASSLDPGGTYEQYF. CDR3 nucleotides: TGTGCCAGCAGCTTGGATCCGGGGGGGACCTACGAGCAGTACTTC. The entire variable domain, with the rest obtained from reference TRBV5-4 and TRBJ2-7, is as follows: ETGVTQSPTHLIKTRGQQVTLRCSSQSGHNTVSWYQQALGQGPQFIFQYYREEENGRGNFPPRFSGLQFPNYSSELNVNALELDDSALYLCASSLDPGGTYEQYFGPGTRLTVT.